This is a list of T cell receptor beta chains from one sample in a study of shared clonotypes between healthy human individuals. The table came from immunoSEQ multiplex PCR; TCRdb's copy has only in-frame clones and leaves some out. The profile shows 2 million to 2.5 million clones, roughly 93% of them singletons. What was sequenced was naive CD4+ T cells from PBMCs. The receptors were gathered from a man aged 18 to 35 in good health. Some clones in this sample may be carry-over from other donors' samples. Each CDR3 is given with its conserved first and last residue. The D gene is left open where the match is weak. Clone size is not always given. Where it is, it says once, few, many or a class for expanded clones.

TRBV7-6	NA	NA	TRBJ2-1	CASSFGRENEQFF	TGTGCCAGCAGCTTTGGGCGAGAGAATGAGCAGTTCTTC
TRBV19	NA	NA	TRBJ2-7	CASSIAGAGYEQYF	TGTGCCAGTAGTATCGCTGGGGCCGGCTACGAGCAGTACTTC
TRBV5-4	NA	NA	TRBJ1-4	CASSFGPNEKLFF	TGTGCCAGCAGCTTCGGGCCGAATGAAAAACTGTTTTTT
TRBV19	TRBD2	NA	TRBJ2-1	CASSDLAGDSYNEQFF	TGTGCCAGTAGTGACCTAGCGGGGGATAGCTACAATGAGCAGTTCTTC
TRBV7-3	NA	NA	TRBJ2-1	CASSSGLGSSYNEQFF	TGTGCCAGCAGCTCGGGACTGGGGAGCTCCTACAATGAGCAGTTCTTC
TRBV7-8	TRBD2	NA	TRBJ2-1	CASSPLGYSGRYNEQFF	TGTGCCAGCAGCCCACTCGGGTATAGCGGGAGATACAATGAGCAGTTCTTC
TRBV18	TRBD1	NA	TRBJ1-1	CASSPTMGQFANTEAFF	TGTGCCAGCTCACCGACGATGGGACAGTTTGCGAACACTGAAGCTTTCTTT
TRBV7-9	TRBD2	NA	TRBJ2-1	CASSWVLAGVTYEQFF	TGTGCCAGCAGCTGGGTACTAGCGGGGGTTACCTATGAGCAGTTCTTC
TRBV25-1	NA	few	TRBJ1-2	CASSSSYGYTF	TGTGCCAGCAGTAGCAGCTATGGCTACACCTTC
TRBV7-9	NA	few	TRBJ1-5	CASSLVGSDQPQHF	TGTGCCAGCAGCTTGGTGGGGAGCGATCAGCCCCAGCATTTT
TRBV5-4	NA	once	TRBJ2-7	CASSTVRFGSSYEQYF	TGTGCCAGCAGCACGGTCCGCTTCGGGAGCTCCTACGAGCAGTACTTC
TRBV10-3	NA	NA	TRBJ2-5	CAISGQLDAQYF	TGTGCCATCAGTGGCCAATTAGATGCCCAGTACTTC
TRBV6-1	TRBD2	NA	TRBJ2-5	CASSEGLAWETQYF	TGTGCCAGCAGTGAAGGACTAGCGTGGGAGACCCAGTACTTC
TRBV5-1	TRBD2	NA	TRBJ2-7	CASSLGLAGGGSEQYF	TGCGCCAGCAGCCTTGGACTAGCGGGAGGCGGGTCCGAGCAGTACTTC
TRBV5-4	TRBD1	NA	TRBJ2-7	CASSLEGTEGYEQYF	TGTGCCAGCAGCTTGGAGGGGACAGAGGGCTACGAGCAGTACTTC
TRBV7-3	NA	few	TRBJ1-5	CASSLTPVQPQHF	TGTGCCAGCAGCTTAACACCGGTCCAGCCCCAGCATTTT
TRBV11-2	TRBD1	NA	TRBJ2-5	CASSSPGTGRQETQYF	TGTGCCAGCAGCTCTCCCGGGACAGGCCGCCAAGAGACCCAGTACTTC
TRBV6-5	NA	NA	TRBJ2-7	CASSRGISSYEQYF	TGTGCCAGCAGCCGAGGGATCTCCTCCTACGAGCAGTACTTC
TRBV19	NA	NA	TRBJ2-7	CASSLRTKASYEQYF	TGTGCCAGTAGTCTTCGGACAAAGGCTTCCTACGAGCAGTACTTC
TRBV7-2	NA	once	TRBJ2-5	CASNGGTSRQETQYF	TGTGCCAGCAACGGGGGAACCAGTCGACAAGAGACCCAGTACTTC
TRBV10-3	NA	once	TRBJ2-1	CAISDGGTVYNEQFF	TGTGCCATCAGTGATGGCGGGACCGTTTACAATGAGCAGTTCTTC
TRBV18	NA	once	TRBJ1-4	CASSPTSSEKLFF	TGTGCCAGCTCACCGACCTCATCGGAAAAACTGTTTTTT
TRBV5-1	NA	NA	TRBJ2-5	CASSQPGGDQYF	TGCGCCAGCAGCCAACCTGGTGGGGACCAGTACTTC
TRBV28	NA	NA	TRBJ1-3	CASSSLGTSGNTIYF	TGTGCCAGCAGTTCTTTAGGGACTTCTGGAAACACCATATATTTT
TRBV5-4	TRBD1	NA	TRBJ1-6	CASSKGQGADSPLHF	TGTGCCAGCAGCAAGGGACAGGGGGCTGATTCACCCCTCCACTTT
TRBV6-1	NA	NA	TRBJ2-5	CASITRGPKKTQYF	TGTGCCAGCATTACCAGGGGACCCAAGAAGACCCAGTACTTC
TRBV5-1	NA	NA	TRBJ1-1	CASSLTRGTGDTEAFF	TGCGCCAGCAGCTTGACAAGGGGGACGGGGGACACTGAAGCTTTCTTT
TRBV13	TRBD1	NA	TRBJ2-3	CASSLAQGADTQYF	TGTGCCAGCAGCTTAGCGCAGGGGGCAGATACGCAGTATTTT
TRBV19	TRBD2	once	TRBJ2-1	CASSILRTSFGNEQFF	TGTGCCAGTAGTATCTTGAGGACTAGTTTCGGCAATGAGCAGTTCTTC
TRBV5-1	TRBD1	NA	TRBJ2-7	CASSSGQGATYEQYF	TGCGCCAGCAGCTCAGGACAGGGCGCGACCTACGAGCAGTACTTC
TRBV20-1	NA	NA	TRBJ2-3	CSAGGPGEQYF	TGCAGTGCTGGGGGGCCGGGGGAGCAGTATTTT
TRBV6-5	NA	NA	TRBJ2-7	CASRRVSGSGYEQYF	TGTGCCAGCAGAAGGGTTTCAGGGAGCGGGTACGAGCAGTACTTC
TRBV5-4	NA	few	TRBJ1-1	CASSLDRATEAFF	TGTGCCAGCAGCTTGGACAGGGCCACTGAAGCTTTCTTT
TRBV28	NA	NA	TRBJ1-3	CASTLGGEAAGNTIYF	TGTGCCAGCACCTTGGGGGGGGAGGCTGCTGGAAACACCATATATTTT
TRBV20-1	TRBD1	few	TRBJ1-4	CSSGTGEKLFF	TGCAGTTCTGGGACAGGTGAAAAACTGTTTTTT
TRBV7-8	NA	NA	TRBJ1-4	CASTTRGRGEKLFF	TGTGCCAGCACCACCCGGGGGAGGGGTGAAAAACTGTTTTTT
TRBV7-2	TRBD1	NA	TRBJ2-5	CASSSIPGTGGGTQYF	TGTGCCAGCAGCTCGATACCCGGGACAGGGGGTGGGACCCAGTACTTC
TRBV2	TRBD1	NA	TRBJ1-1	CASRTGGFTEAFF	TGTGCCAGCCGGACAGGGGGTTTCACTGAAGCTTTCTTT
TRBV4-1	TRBD1	few	TRBJ1-1	CASSQQDRVGTEAFF	TGCGCCAGCAGCCAACAAGACAGGGTCGGCACTGAAGCTTTCTTT
TRBV5-1	TRBD1	NA	TRBJ2-1	CASSLQRTGFNEQFF	TGCGCCAGCAGCTTGCAGCGGACAGGATTCAATGAGCAGTTCTTC
TRBV4-3	NA	NA	TRBJ2-7	CASSQDLGRYEQYF	TGCGCCAGCAGCCAAGATCTCGGGCGATACGAGCAGTACTTC
TRBV6-1	TRBD2	NA	TRBJ2-1	CATRRGLVENEQFF	TGTGCCACCAGAAGAGGACTAGTCGAGAATGAGCAGTTCTTC
TRBV5-4	TRBD2	NA	TRBJ2-1	CASGGGTLYNEQFF	TGTGCCAGCGGCGGGGGGACCCTCTACAATGAGCAGTTCTTC
TRBV7-3	TRBD2	NA	TRBJ2-1	CASGVGRANNEQFF	TGTGCCAGCGGGGTCGGGAGGGCCAACAATGAGCAGTTCTTC
TRBV6-5	TRBD1	NA	TRBJ1-2	CASSSGTGKFGGYTF	TGTGCCAGCAGTTCCGGGACAGGGAAGTTTGGTGGCTACACCTTC
TRBV5-1	TRBD1	NA	TRBJ1-4	CASSSDRGDEKLFF	TGCGCCAGCAGCTCCGACAGGGGGGATGAAAAACTGTTTTTT
TRBV7-2	NA	NA	TRBJ1-5	CASSLSGWSNQPQHF	TGTGCCAGCAGCTTATCAGGGTGGAGCAATCAGCCCCAGCATTTT
TRBV29-1	NA	NA	TRBJ2-3	CSVSGGPDTQYF	TGCAGCGTTAGTGGAGGGCCAGATACGCAGTATTTT
TRBV29-1	TRBD1	NA	TRBJ1-2	CSVEDLRGPWHGYTF	TGCAGCGTTGAAGATCTGAGGGGGCCTTGGCATGGCTACACCTTC
TRBV28	NA	NA	TRBJ1-5	CASGGGSNQPQHF	TGTGCCAGCGGGGGGGGAAGCAATCAGCCCCAGCATTTT
TRBV9	NA	NA	TRBJ1-5	CASSSGGVNQPQHF	TGTGCCAGCAGCTCCGGGGGGGTCAATCAGCCCCAGCATTTT
TRBV5-1	TRBD1	NA	TRBJ1-2	CASSFTIGTGERGYTF	TGCGCCAGCAGCTTTACAATCGGGACAGGGGAACGAGGCTACACCTTC
TRBV14	TRBD2	NA	TRBJ2-3	CASSQDPGGQGTDTQYF	TGTGCCAGCAGCCAAGACCCGGGGGGGCAGGGAACAGATACGCAGTATTTT
TRBV9	TRBD2	NA	TRBJ2-1	CASSVPPGGSAYNEQFF	TGTGCCAGCAGCGTACCCCCTGGCGGGAGTGCCTACAATGAGCAGTTCTTC
TRBV7-2	NA	NA	TRBJ2-1	CASSQHNPNEQFF	TGTGCCAGCAGCCAGCACAACCCCAATGAGCAGTTCTTC